This T cell receptor beta chain was sequenced during a study of T cells in Graves' hyperthyroidism and ophthalmopathy. This CDR3 region has 15 residues. Germline V gene lookup returns CDR1 MNHNS and CDR2 SASEGT. J was trimmed by 1 base and V by 3 bases; bases with no gene match: 6. This clonotype appeared many times. Amplification of TCR beta CDR3 regions used RNA as the template. TCR CDR3 underwent first-round RT-PCR with the HTBI primer set. Using its own MiXCR run on the multiplex PCR reads, TCRdb lists one record per CDR3 protein. The table has hundreds of thousands of distinct CDR3 sequences, around 15% seen once.

The J gene is TRBJ2-7, the V gene TRBV6-1, with 7 bases identical to TRBD1. The source is a woman aged 40 to 55 with Graves' hyperthyroidism. Sequences were obtained from blood. CDR3 in amino acids: CASSEAGTASYEQYF. Here the CDR3 DNA reads TGTGCCAGCAGTGAGGCCGGGACAGCATCCTACGAGCAGTACTTC.